This TCR beta chain came from a study of blood T cell repertoires in COVID-19. Study context: PBMCs, B-cell-depleted T cells, or T cells were the source of the cDNA or gDNA that made up the material.

The V gene's germline CDR1 is SGHDN and CDR2 FVKESK. V trimming: 3 bases; J trimming: 2 bases; junction bases outside the gene matches: 6. There are 16 residues in the CDR3. The age range of participants was about 18 to 100 years, with residence in about two dozen US areas. As originally analysed: The assay estimated nucleated cells by amplifying reference gene primers. Sequenced by immunoSEQ multiplex PCR; TCRdb stores in-frame clones only, minus some. V and J calls and clone size are copied from that table; D and trimming were computed from the DNA. The sample lists hundreds of thousands of clones; roughly 90% were seen once.

J is TRBJ1-3 and V is TRBV14, with 8 bases aligning to TRBD1. The origin of this receptor is a woman between 40 and 50 years old who had recovered from COVID-19. Sequenced material: PBMCs or T cells enriched from blood (not recorded which). CDR3 sequence (DNA): TGTGCCAGCAGCCATCATGGACAGGGAACTGGAAACACCATATATTTT. It is translated as CASSHHGQGTGNTIYF.